This T cell receptor beta chain was found in a study of vaccination and CD4 T cells after COVID-19. About the study: Post-COVID samples had a sampling time that fell a median approximately 93 days after diagnosis (range 35 to 161). In culture, cells were exposed to overlapping spike peptides from SARS-CoV-2, HCoV-NL63, HCoV-OC43 and HCoV-229E.

This CDR3 has 15 residues. Trimming took 7 bases from V and 3 from J; bases not matched to a gene: 14. Per germline, CDR1 DFQATT and CDR2 SNEGSKA (reference sequence). With regard to this clonotype: What it binds is unknown.

Treatment meaning: approximately nine-day PBMC culture with coronavirus spike peptide pools or control peptides (ViraFEST assay). An unexposed donor provided the CD4+ T cells, which were collected before the COVID-19 pandemic (2011-2018). Around 2.1 million PBMCs went into each well for culture with 9.5 to 10 IU/ml IL-2 and 10 ug/ml peptide pools. The assay that was used to sequence DNA from cultured CD4+ T cells was the Oncomine TCR Beta short-read assay. MiXCR, applied by TCRdb to the PCR reads, yields one record per CDR3 protein. The sample has 9,200 or so distinct CDR3 sequences, less than 60% seen once.

The rearrangement links TRBV20-1 to TRBJ1-2; 7 bases fit TRBD1. The sample comprised CD4+ T cells from blood, cultured in vitro. The TCR originated in a human donor in good health. The CDR3 loop is CSVPEGAGAHYGYTF. The DNA of the CDR3 is TGCAGTGTTCCCGAGGGGGCAGGTGCTCACTATGGCTACACCTTC.